The next 8 T cell receptor beta chains were all read from a single sample in a study of beta chain features in type 1 diabetes. Reverse transcription of all isolated RNA meant that expressed TCRB transcripts were sequenced. Assay: immunoSEQ multiplex PCR; the TCRdb copy retains only in-frame clones and omits some. Seen here are a few hundred thousand clones, over 9.5% observed once, and the top ten hold just under 0.035%. The material sequenced was naive CD4+ T cells from blood. The receptors were sampled from a woman aged 18 to 35 in good health.

The genes are TRBV5-8 and TRBJ2-1; 11 nucleotides match TRBD2. Germline CDR1 SGHTS, CDR2 YDEGEE. This CDR3 is 16 amino acids long. Trimming removed 2 bases from V and 8 bases from J; junction bases left unmatched: 9. The CDR3 loop reads CASSLTGTSGTYEQFF. The CDR3, as DNA: TGTGCCAGCAGCTTAACCGGGACTAGCGGTACTTATGAGCAGTTCTTC.

In this sample, this clone turned up a few times. The CDR3 spells CASSPPAPSGKYEQYF. CDR3 sequence (DNA): TGTGCCAGCTCACCACCGGCGCCTAGCGGGAAATACGAGCAGTACTTC. This rearrangement joins TRBV18 to TRBJ2-7; TRBD2 matches at 9 bases. Trimming cost V 0 bases and J 4 bases; bases outside gene matches: 7. Germline assignment: CDR1 KGHSH and CDR2 LQKENI. The CDR3 consists of 16 residues.

This clone showed up many times. This chain uses TRBV14 with TRBJ2-5; D remains ambiguous. This CDR3 region has 13 residues. CDR1 is SGHDN and CDR2 is FVKESK in the germline V gene. V was shortened by 2 bases and J by 0 bases, with 4 bases between the two germline ends. CDR3 residues: CASSQHHQETQYF. Here the CDR3 DNA reads TGTGCCAGCAGCCAACATCACCAAGAGACCCAGTACTTC.

The chain uses TRBV6-1 and TRBJ1-2; D might be TRBD1 (5 bases). This CDR3 has 14 amino acids. V lost 2 bases, J lost 2 bases, and 9 bases lay in between. Per germline, CDR1 MNHNS and CDR2 SASEGT. CDR3 nucleotides: TGTGCCAGCAGTGAACAGACAGCGAACTATGGCTACACCTTC. This sequence encodes CASSEQTANYGYTF.

This chain joins TRBV5-4 and TRBJ1-2; D is unclear. The length of the CDR3 is 14 residues. Trimming removed 4 bases at V and 7 bases at J, with 17 bases between. In germline, CDR1 is SGHNT, CDR2 YYREEE (reference sequence). CDR3 bases: TGTGCCAGCAGCCGTCCGGAGGTCATTGGTGGCTACACCTTC. Its translation: CASSRPEVIGGYTF. Combining the CDR3 with reference TRBV5-4 and TRBJ1-2 gives the whole variable domain ETGVTQSPTHLIKTRGQQVTLRCSSQSGHNTVSWYQQALGQGPQFIFQYYREEENGRGNFPPRFSGLQFPNYSSELNVNALELDDSALYLCASSRPEVIGGYTFGSGTRLTVV.

About this clone: Other DNA sequences in the sample encode the same CDR3. The CDR3 loop reads CASSLYSYEQYF. The CDR3, as DNA: TGTGCCAGCAGCTTGTACAGCTACGAGCAGTACTTC. The chain couples TRBV5-6 to TRBJ2-7; no clear D. Between the trimmed V and J ends, which lost 1 base and 3 bases, there was a span of 5 bases. The length of the CDR3 is 12 residues. Germline CDR1 reads SGHDT; CDR2 reads YYEEEE.

This clone appeared a few times. This rearrangement joins TRBV30 to TRBJ1-3; weak D call: TRBD1 (5 bases). Trimming cost V 3 bases and J 11 bases, with 26 bases left between them. CDR1 is GTSNPN and CDR2 is SVGIG in the germline V gene (reference sequence). The CDR3 is made up of 16 amino acids. CDR3 in DNA: TGTGCCTGGAGGGCTTCGTATGGGGCCTCCTTTCAGGCCATATATTTT. It specifies CAWRASYGASFQAIYF.

This clone occurred a few times. The rearrangement uses TRBV6-4 and TRBJ2-1, with 7 nucleotides matching TRBD1. The length of the CDR3 is 13 residues. Per the germline V gene, CDR1 is MRHNA and CDR2 is SNTAGT. J gave up 3 bases and V 5 bases, and 1 base lay outside the gene matches. The CDR3 DNA reads TGTGCCAGCAGTCGGGACAGCTACAATGAGCAGTTCTTC. As protein: CASSRDSYNEQFF.